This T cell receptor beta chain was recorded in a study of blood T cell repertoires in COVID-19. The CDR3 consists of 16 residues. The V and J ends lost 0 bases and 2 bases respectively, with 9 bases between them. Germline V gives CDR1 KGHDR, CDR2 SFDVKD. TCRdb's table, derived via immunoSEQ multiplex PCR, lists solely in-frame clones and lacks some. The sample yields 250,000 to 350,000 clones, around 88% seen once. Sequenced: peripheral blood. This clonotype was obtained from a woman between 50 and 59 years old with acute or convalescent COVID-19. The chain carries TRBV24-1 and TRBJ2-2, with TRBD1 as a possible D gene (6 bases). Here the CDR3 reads CATSDLGRGNTGELFF. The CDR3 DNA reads TGTGCCACCAGTGATTTGGGCAGGGGAAACACCGGGGAGCTGTTTTTT.